This T cell receptor beta chain derives from a study of cytomegalovirus exposure and HLA in healthy donors (dated by TCRdb to the late 2010s). About the investigation overall: According to an earlier analysis of a few hundred of the donors, some 180 million T cells yielded approximately 120 million unique TCR beta sequences and about 300 Gb of sequence data. Along with the roughly 670-subject first cohort, a separate validation cohort of over a hundred different subjects was used. To predict cytomegalovirus infection status, the study combined high-throughput TCR immunosequencing, statistical association of individual TCRs with disease status, and machine learning. Both class I and class II loci were covered by HLA typing, at four-digit resolution. Donor age, sex, ethnicity and CMV serostatus were compiled alongside the repertoire data. Using immunosequencing, the study profiled T cell repertoires from some 670 subjects and related those repertoires to cytomegalovirus serostatus. Genome-wide SNP genotypes for about 65% of the roughly 670 donors were used in a later genetic analysis, which treated that subset as a discovery cohort. An earlier analysis of approximately 580 of the donors used high-throughput TCR beta sequencing to judge whether each TCR beta V gene segment behaved as functional or pseudogenic. To study patterns of TCR occurrence, a later analysis re-analyzed previously published TCR beta repertoires from hundreds of donors and added high-resolution HLA genotyping. The study aimed to test whether cataloging public T cell receptors could reveal signatures of past pathogen exposure. Of the 350 to 450 genotyped donors, approximately 80% were placed in the genetic ancestry cluster associated with self-reported Caucasian donors. The number of typed donors differed by locus: 629-630 for A, B, C, DRB1 and DQB1; approximately 530 for DQA1; over 600 for DPA1; and some 450 for DPB1. Several DR-DQ haplotypes were treated as single units for association and clustering because of strong linkage in the cohort. Across 398 genotyped donors of the cohort, an average of about 240,000 unique TCR beta nucleotide sequences per donor were sequenced, and roughly 17% of those sequences were non-productive. Rather than using new phenotypic data, the later analysis identified candidate immune exposures from TCR beta sequences and from how often those sequences occurred across donors. All discovery cohort repertoires had been generated using a single sequencing platform. An early release that covered around 590 HLA-typed donors contained around 300 gigabases of sequencing data and around 85 million unique TCR sequences.

The library relied on the immunoSEQ multiplex PCR assay. A mixture of 60 forward primers for TCR Vbeta segments and 13 reverse primers for TCR Jbeta segments was used in the multiplex PCR. Amplification of the CDR3 region of rearranged TCR beta genes was performed with a multiplex PCR assay on genomic DNA. On the Illumina HiSeq System, the amplified TCR beta libraries were sequenced as 87-base-pair reads. The original methods were these. Across the roughly 700 repertoires, a later analysis counted roughly 84 million unique TCR beta chains, 9.5 million to 12 million of which were shared by at least two donors. Raw reads were error-corrected and collapsed into unique sequences by a nearest-neighbor algorithm in which closely related sequences were merged to remove PCR and sequencing errors. Alignment of CDR3 sequences to IMGT reference sequences was used to assign V, D and J gene segments. For a sequence to be retained, at least a six-nucleotide match to both a V gene segment and a J gene segment was required. Rearrangements were called productive when the CDR3 lacked stop codons and stayed in frame with V and J; all others were non-productive. Following IMGT convention, CDR3 was defined as the stretch from the second conserved V-encoded cysteine up to the conserved J-encoded phenylalanine. In an earlier analysis of 587 of the donors, sequences lacking an unambiguous match to a single V gene segment were excluded. In an earlier analysis of roughly 500 of the donors, V segments were called functional above 56.7% productive rearrangements and were called segregating when the between-donor standard deviation exceeded 5%. A statistical classification framework was built for diagnosing cytomegalovirus status from the catalog of TCR beta chain sequences. V and J gene assignment, in a later analysis, came from comparing TCR nucleotide sequences with IMGT/GENE-DB human TR gene sequences. The TCRdist pipeline was used in a later analysis to assign CDR3 sequences and most-parsimonious VDJ recombination scenarios. In a later analysis, every TCR beta chain was defined by the combination of its CDR3 amino acid sequence and its V-gene family, and reads without a unique V-gene family were dropped. In a later analysis, 500 to 650 highly shared, low-generation-probability nucleotide sequences were removed to address suspected cross-contamination and a sequencing artifact. A later analysis calculated a clonal expansion index for each public chain from normalized within-repertoire ranks of inferred template counts. In a later analysis, generation probabilities were computed with a VDJ recombination model fitted to out-of-frame rearrangements, and the resulting probabilities were checked against IGoR. In a later analysis, TCR-TCR, TCR-HLA and TCR-CMV co-occurrence was scored with hypergeometric tests, and a repertoire-size bias correction was applied to TCR pairs. False discovery rates were estimated in a later analysis by permuting HLA or CMV assignments 20 times. A later analysis grouped co-occurring TCRs with DBSCAN, adding TCRdist sequence similarity when clustering within HLA-allele-positive subsets. Repertoires with fewer than 30,000 or more than 120,000 public chains were left out of co-occurrence clustering, as were five repertoires with anomalous nucleotide sharing. In TCRdb, the immuneACCESS table is reduced to in-frame sequences with V and J assigned. These tables do not hold every clone; where another copy was compared, an unresolved V gene accounts for under half, and the others remain unexplained. Clone size and V and J calls were adopted from that table, with D and trimming inferred from the DNA. For this sample there are about 120,000 clones; 63% appear just once. About 9.1% of the sample is in the top ten clones.

This clone was counted between two and nine times. Its binding antigen is unknown. There are no base qualities to consult, and no much larger clone falls within one base. CDR1 and CDR2 are read off the germline V gene as WSHSY and SAAADI. The germline V and J ends show losses of 6 bases and 7 bases respectively, and no gene match explains 6 bases of the junction. Inclusive of the bounding cysteine and phenylalanine, the CDR3 is 15 residues long. Left in the record is the CDR3 DNA by itself, 45 bases read in frame from the first base. The cohort was made up of roughly 670 healthy bone marrow donors. All cohort members were sampled while nominally healthy, although unrecorded immune exposures were likely present. The donor tested CMV seropositive and was one of the 289 seropositive cohort members. A peripheral blood sample was provided by each donor, and peripheral blood mononuclear cells were used for TCR beta sequencing. Genomic DNA was extracted from the blood cell samples with the Qiagen DNeasy Blood Extraction Kit.

Overall study results and their limits: Strong co-occurrence of HLA alleles, especially DR and DQ, made assigning TCR associations to individual alleles difficult. A later analysis found that HLA-associated TCR beta chains were more clonally expanded and had lower generation probabilities than equally common non-associated chains. Some IMGT-functional V segments, including TRBV6-2 and TRBV6-3, could not be told apart with the 87-base-pair reads, so those segments were excluded. Compared with the roughly 670-donor mean, donors in an Asian-associated ancestry cluster had fewer N-insertions in productive TCRs, according to a later genetic analysis. Three of the identified cytomegalovirus-associated TCR beta chains were confirmed in vitro to be specific for cytomegalovirus antigens. A further reported finding was that TCR beta sequences accurately predicted the HLA-A and HLA-B alleles for most subjects in the first cohort. An earlier analysis of some 590 of the donors showed that most TCR beta V segments appeared in productive rearrangements either about 87% or about 30% of the time, which broadly matched IMGT annotations. Most TCR sequences were seen in very few donors, while some public TCRs were found in many individuals. In this cohort, only TCR beta chains were sequenced, and detectable features were limited by the absence of alpha or paired-chain data. V-gene and J-gene trimming of TCR beta chains was associated with a missense DCLRE1C variant in a later genetic analysis, and the association was replicated in an independent cohort. The classifier was reported to diagnose cytomegalovirus status with high specificity and sensitivity in both the original and validation cohorts. At a false discovery rate of 0.05, a later analysis linked 16,951 TCR beta sequences to specific HLA alleles. According to a later analysis, most CMV-associated TCR beta chains appeared to be HLA-restricted, and the HLA associations seemed to be driven largely by CMV exposure. The authors suggested that the approach could potentially be extended to other disease states and immunological phenotypes. The study listed approximately 150 TCR beta chains as associated with cytomegalovirus. Correlated functional status among segregating V segments might be attributable to linkage disequilibrium, but an unknown experimental factor could not be ruled out. A cluster of highly shared sequence variants was judged likely to be a technical artifact of the sequencing pipeline. According to a later analysis, TCR association rates differed among HLA loci, with DRB1 alleles showing the most associated TCRs and HLA-C alleles showing the fewest. Because some donors lacked HLA typing at each locus, the association tests relied only on the typed subset. According to a later analysis, parvovirus B19, influenza, CMV and Epstein-Barr virus appeared linked to several top co-occurrence clusters. Because counts were too low, seventeen rarely observed V segments, including chromosome 9 orphons, were left out of the earlier analysis of several hundred of the donors. The only immune exposure information available for the cohort was CMV serostatus. Presence/absence analyses assumed roughly uniform sequencing depth across donors, an assumption that may not hold.

This clonotype was obtained from a man between 40 and 49 years old in good health and CMV-seropositive. The rearranged chain carries TRBV10-2 and TRBJ2-7; TRBD2 matches 16 bases in the middle. Sequences were obtained from PBMCs. The nucleotide sequence reads as follows: TGCGCCAGCAGCACGGGACTAGCGGGGGGGGGAGAGCAGTACTTC. Its translation reads: CASSTGLAGGGEQYF.